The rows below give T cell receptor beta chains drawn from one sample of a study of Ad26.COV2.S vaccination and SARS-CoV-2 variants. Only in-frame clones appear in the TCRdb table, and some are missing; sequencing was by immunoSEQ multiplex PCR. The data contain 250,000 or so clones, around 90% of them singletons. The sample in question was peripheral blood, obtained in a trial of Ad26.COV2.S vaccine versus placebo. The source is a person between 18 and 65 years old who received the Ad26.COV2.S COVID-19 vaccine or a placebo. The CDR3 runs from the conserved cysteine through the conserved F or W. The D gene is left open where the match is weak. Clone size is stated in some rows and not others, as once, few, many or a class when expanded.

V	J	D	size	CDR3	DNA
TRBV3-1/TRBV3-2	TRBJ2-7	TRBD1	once	CASRGDRAHEQYF	TGTGCCAGCAGAGGGGACAGGGCCCACGAGCAGTACTTC
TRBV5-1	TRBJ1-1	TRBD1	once	CASSLGQGGTEAFF	TGCGCCAGCAGCTTGGGACAGGGCGGTACTGAAGCTTTCTTT
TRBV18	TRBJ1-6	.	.	CASSPGGPLHF	TGTGCCAGCTCACCCGGTGGACCCCTCCACTTT
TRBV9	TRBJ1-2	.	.	CASSARTAQNYGYTF	TGTGCCAGCAGCGCTAGGACGGCTCAGAACTATGGCTACACCTTC
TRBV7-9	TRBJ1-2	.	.	CASSRTGLIGNGYTF	TGTGCCAGCAGTCGAACCGGACTAATCGGGAATGGCTACACCTTC
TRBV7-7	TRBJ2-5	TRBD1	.	CASSPLRQGQETQYF	TGTGCCAGCAGCCCTTTAAGACAGGGGCAAGAGACCCAGTACTTC
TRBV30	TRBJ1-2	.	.	CAWRIREIYGYTF	TGTGCCTGGAGGATTCGGGAAATCTATGGCTACACCTTC
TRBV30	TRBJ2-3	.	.	CAWEADSRFDTQYF	TGTGCCTGGGAAGCGGACAGCCGCTTCGATACGCAGTATTTT
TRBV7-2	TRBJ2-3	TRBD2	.	CASSFSGGGSTDTQYF	TGTGCCAGCAGCTTTTCCGGGGGGGGGAGCACAGATACGCAGTATTTT
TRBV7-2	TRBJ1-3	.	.	CASSSLNGNTIYF	TGTGCCAGCAGCTCACTGAATGGGAACACCATATATTTT
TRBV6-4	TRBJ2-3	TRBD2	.	CASSDWVAGSTDTQYF	TGTGCCAGCAGTGATTGGGTAGCGGGGTCCACAGATACGCAGTATTTT
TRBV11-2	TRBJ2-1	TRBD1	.	CASSIGTGQANEQFF	TGTGCCAGCAGCATCGGGACAGGGCAAGCCAATGAGCAGTTCTTC
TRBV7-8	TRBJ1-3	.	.	CASKRTRTSGNTIYF	TGTGCCAGCAAACGAACACGGACCTCTGGAAACACCATATATTTT
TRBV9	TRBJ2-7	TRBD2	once	CASSVASGGVYEQYF	TGTGCCAGCAGCGTAGCCAGCGGGGGGGTCTACGAGCAGTACTTC
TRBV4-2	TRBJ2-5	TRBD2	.	CASSPTSGGQETQYF	TGTGCCAGCAGCCCTACCAGCGGGGGACAAGAGACCCAGTACTTC
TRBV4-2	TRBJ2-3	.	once	CASSQEGPRADTQYF	TGTGCCAGCAGCCAAGAAGGGCCGAGGGCAGATACGCAGTATTTT
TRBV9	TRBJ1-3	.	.	CASSVGLTGRGGNTIYF	TGTGCCAGCAGCGTAGGATTGACGGGGCGAGGTGGAAACACCATATATTTT
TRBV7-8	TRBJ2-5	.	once	CASSLDYLQETQYF	TGTGCCAGCAGCCTGGACTATCTCCAAGAGACCCAGTACTTC
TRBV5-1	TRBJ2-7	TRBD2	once	CASSLDSTSGGYEQYF	TGCGCCAGCAGCTTGGATTCCACTAGCGGGGGGTACGAGCAGTACTTC
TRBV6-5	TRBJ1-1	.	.	CASILHRATEAFF	TGTGCCAGCATTCTCCACAGGGCTACTGAAGCTTTCTTT
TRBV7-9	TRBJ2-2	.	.	CASSLRANTGELFF	TGTGCCAGCAGCTTAAGAGCGAACACCGGGGAGCTGTTTTTT
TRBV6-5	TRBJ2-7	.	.	CASSSLPGVYEQYF	TGTGCCAGCAGCTCCCTGCCAGGGGTCTACGAGCAGTACTTC
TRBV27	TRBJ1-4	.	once	CASSFYGGGEKLFF	TGTGCCAGCAGTTTTTATGGGGGTGGTGAAAAACTGTTTTTT
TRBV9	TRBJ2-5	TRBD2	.	CASSVTSGQETQYF	TGTGCCAGCAGCGTAACTAGCGGCCAAGAGACCCAGTACTTC
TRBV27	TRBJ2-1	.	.	CASGPGQYNEQFF	TGTGCCAGCGGACCCGGACAGTACAATGAGCAGTTCTTC
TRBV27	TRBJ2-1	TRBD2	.	CASTLRRSGGAAEQFF	TGTGCCAGCACCCTCCGGAGAAGCGGGGGGGCCGCCGAGCAGTTCTTC
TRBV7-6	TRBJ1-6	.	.	CASSLGGVADSPLHF	TGTGCCAGCAGCTTAGGAGGGGTGGCGGATTCACCCCTCCACTTT